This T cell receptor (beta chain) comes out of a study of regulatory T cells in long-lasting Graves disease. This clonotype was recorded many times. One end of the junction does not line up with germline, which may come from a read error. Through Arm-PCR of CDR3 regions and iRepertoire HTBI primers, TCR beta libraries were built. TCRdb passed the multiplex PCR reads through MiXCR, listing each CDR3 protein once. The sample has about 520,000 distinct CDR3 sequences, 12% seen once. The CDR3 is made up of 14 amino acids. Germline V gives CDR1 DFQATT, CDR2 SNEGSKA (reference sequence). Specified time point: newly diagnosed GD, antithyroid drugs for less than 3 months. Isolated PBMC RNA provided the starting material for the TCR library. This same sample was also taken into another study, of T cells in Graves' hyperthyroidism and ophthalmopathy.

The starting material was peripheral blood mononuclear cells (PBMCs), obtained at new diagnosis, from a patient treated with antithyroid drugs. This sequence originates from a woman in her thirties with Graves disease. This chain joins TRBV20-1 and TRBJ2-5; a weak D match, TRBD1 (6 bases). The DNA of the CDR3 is TGCAGTGATAGACTGGGGGCGGCCCAAGAGACCCAGTACTTC. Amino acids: CSDRLGAAQETQYF.